Following are 18 T cell receptor beta chains from one sample sequenced in a study of T cells in Graves' hyperthyroidism and ophthalmopathy. What was amplified from RNA transcripts were TCR beta CDR3 regions. HTBI primers drove first-round RT-PCR of the TCR CDR3. TCRdb redid the calling of the multiplex PCR reads with MiXCR, one entry per CDR3 protein. The repertoire has about 360,000 distinct CDR3 sequences, roughly 13% of them found once; the top ten carry less than 25%. Input material: blood. The receptors originated from a man under 40 with Graves' hyperthyroidism that later progressed to Graves' ophthalmopathy.

V usage is TRBV30 and J usage is TRBJ2-2; TRBD2 agrees at 11 bases. From germline, CDR1 is GTSNPN and CDR2 SVGIG (reference sequence). Unmatched junction bases numbered 6, after V lost 2 bases and J lost 4 bases. The CDR3 has 16 residues. The CDR3 nucleotides are TGTGCCTGGAGTTCAACTAGCGGGGGTTCCACCGGGGAGCTGTTTTTT. Its translation: CAWSSTSGGSTGELFF.

The chain links TRBV16 to TRBJ2-5; D call uncertain. CDR1 is KGHSY, CDR2 FQNENV, per germline. V gave up 0 bases and J gave up 5 bases, with 7 bases separating them. There are 13 residues in the CDR3. The CDR3 sequence is CASSQSQRETQYF. The CDR3, as DNA: TGTGCCAGCAGCCAATCTCAGAGGGAGACCCAGTACTTC.

This clonotype was seen only a few times. The junction shows a germline mismatch at one end, possibly a read error. The chain links TRBV28 to TRBJ2-1, with no clear D. This CDR3 has 14 residues. Germline values: CDR1 MDHEN, CDR2 SYDVKM. The CDR3 is CASSLDPSYNERFF. The DNA of the CDR3 is TGTGCCAGCAGTTTGGACCCTTCCTACAATGAGCGGTTCTTC.

The V and J genes are TRBV7-9 and TRBJ1-4; possibly TRBD1 for D (5 bases). The CDR3 has 13 residues. The germline CDR1 and CDR2 sequences are SEHNR and FQNEAQ (reference sequence). V lost 5 bases and J lost 7, with 11 bases in between. The CDR3 loop reads CASSRDGGEKLFF. CDR3 in DNA: TGTGCCAGCAGCCGGGACGGTGGTGAAAAACTGTTTTTT.

This clonotype came up a few times. Here the CDR3 reads CSVERGGETQYF. CDR3 coding DNA: TGCAGCGTTGAGAGGGGGGGAGAGACCCAGTACTTC. This chain links TRBV29-1 with TRBJ2-5, with TRBD2 as a possible D gene (7 bases). With 3 bases removed from V and 4 bases from J, the gap between germline ends came to 9 bases. The CDR3 loop spans 12 amino acids. Germline values: CDR1 SQVTM, CDR2 ANQGSEA. Together with reference TRBV29-1 and TRBJ2-5, the CDR3 gives the full variable domain: SAVISQKPSRDICQRGTSLTIQCQVDSQVTMMFWYRQQPGQSLTLIATANQGSEATYESGFVIDKFPISRPNLTFSTLTVSNMSPEDSSIYLCSVERGGETQYFGPGTRLLVL.

V is TRBV24-1 and J is TRBJ2-5; tentatively, D is TRBD2 (5 bases). The CDR3 totals 14 residues. Trimming took off 5 bases at V and 1 base at J, with 10 bases between the two ends. The germline CDR1 and CDR2 sequences are KGHDR and SFDVKD. DNA of the CDR3: TGTGCCACCAGTGTGGCCGGGGTCCAAGAGACCCAGTACTTC. It translates to CATSVAGVQETQYF.

This clonotype has only one observation. A much larger clone sits a single nucleotide away, making a read error possible. Because the CDR3 is missing its conserved closing phenylalanine or tryptophan, this is likely a read error. V is TRBV5-1 and J is TRBJ1-2, with D uncertain. The CDR3 consists of 14 residues. V shed 0 bases and J shed 4 bases, with 10 bases lying between them. The germline V gene has CDR1 SGHRS and CDR2 YFSETQ. The CDR3 DNA follows: TGCGCCAGCAGCTTGGGTGGGAGTCGCTATGGCTACACCTCC. As protein: CASSLGGSRYGYTS.

Concerning this clonotype itself: A much more abundant neighbour one base away suggests this may be a read error. The J gene is TRBJ2-4, the V gene TRBV2; TRBD2 aligns across 7 bases. CDR1 is SNHLY and CDR2 is FYNNEI in the germline V gene. V lost 5 bases, J lost 9 bases, and 10 bases stayed unmatched. The CDR3 is 14 residues long. CDR3 in amino acids: CASSFSGWDLIQYF. As DNA, the CDR3 is TGTGCCAGCAGTTTTAGCGGGTGGGATCTCATTCAGTACTTC.

The table lists this clonotype with many counts. The chain carries TRBV7-2 and TRBJ1-3; D may be TRBD1 (6 bases). The CDR3 totals 16 residues. CDR1 and CDR2 from the germline V gene are SGHTA and FQGNSA. The ends were cut back, 0 bases at V and 0 bases at J, with 9 bases in the middle. The CDR3 reads CASSLATGISGNTIYF. In DNA form, the CDR3 reads TGTGCCAGCAGCTTAGCTACAGGGATCTCTGGAAACACCATATATTTT.

This chain uses TRBV4-1 with TRBJ1-2, with a tentative D call TRBD1 (5 bases). Germline values: CDR1 MGHRA, CDR2 YSYEKL. The V and J ends lost 4 bases and 7 bases respectively, with 19 bases between them. The CDR3 consists of 15 residues. CDR3 sequence reads: CASSPRGGTVRGYTF. The CDR3 region has the DNA TGCGCCAGCAGCCCCCGGGGGGGTACGGTGCGTGGCTACACCTTC.

The sample holds many counts of this clonotype. The chain carries TRBV6-6 and TRBJ2-2; D ambiguous. This CDR3 contains 12 residues. Deletions cut 2 bases from V and 5 bases from J, with 3 bases between. Germline-derived CDR1 and CDR2 are MNHNY and SVGAGI (reference sequence). This CDR3 is CASSYRTGELFF. The CDR3 DNA reads TGTGCCAGCAGTTACCGAACCGGGGAGCTGTTTTTT.

As to this clonotype: At one boundary the junction diverges from the germline segment, which might be a read error. V usage is TRBV28 and J usage is TRBJ1-5; TRBD1 is a possible D gene (5 bases). The germline V gene encodes CDR1 MDHEN and CDR2 SYDVKM. The CDR3 runs 14 residues. The CDR3 loop reads CASSLAGLNQLQHF. In nucleotides, the CDR3 is TGTGCCAGCAGTTTGGCGGGACTCAATCAGCTCCAGCATTTT.

The rearrangement joins TRBV18 to TRBJ1-2; possible D gene TRBD1, 5 bases. The CDR3 contains 17 residues. Germline V CDR1 and CDR2: KGHSH, LQKENI. Trimming pared 6 bases from V and 3 bases from J, leaving 23 bases between. CDR3 loop: CASSPSTATLEYYGYTF. CDR3 nucleotides: TGTGCCAGCTCTCCCTCGACAGCTACCCTGGAGTACTATGGCTACACCTTC.

This clonotype was seen many times. The genes are TRBV30 and TRBJ2-5; TRBD1 aligns across 12 bases. Germline V gene lookup returns CDR1 GTSNPN and CDR2 SVGIG (reference sequence). This CDR3 has 15 amino acids. Trimming at V came to 5 bases and at J to 3 bases, leaving 7 bases not matched to a gene. Here the CDR3 DNA reads TGTGCCTGGGGAACCGGGACAGGGGGCAAAGAGACCCAGTACTTC. Translation: CAWGTGTGGKETQYF. The whole variable domain, remainder taken from reference TRBV30 and TRBJ2-5, is SQTIHQWPATLVQPVGSPLSLECTVEGTSNPNLYWYRQAAGRGLQLLFYSVGIGQISSEVPQNLSASRPQDRQFILSSKKLLLSDSGFYLCAWGTGTGGKETQYFGPGTRLLVL.

The sample holds many counts of this clonotype. This chain uses TRBV30 with TRBJ2-3; no definite D call. The CDR3 has 14 residues. V lost 2 bases, J lost 0 bases, and 9 bases lay in between. Germline V gene data show CDR1 as GTSNPN and CDR2 as SVGIG (reference sequence). CDR3 coding DNA: TGTGCCTGGAGTCCCCTCATTAGCACAGATACGCAGTATTTT. Its protein is CAWSPLISTDTQYF.

This clonotype was picked up a small number of times. The chain links TRBV5-1 to TRBJ2-7; D uncertain. There are 13 residues in the CDR3. Deletions cut 1 base from V and 1 base from J, with 6 bases between. Germline V gene data show CDR1 as SGHRS and CDR2 as YFSETQ. The CDR3 loop reads CASSLYTSYEQYF. The CDR3 nucleotides read TGCGCCAGCAGCTTGTATACTTCCTACGAGCAGTACTTC.

This clonotype was found many times. This chain joins TRBV2 and TRBJ1-1; tentatively, D is TRBD1 (6 bases). The V and J ends lost 5 bases and 1 base respectively, with 11 bases between them. CDR3 length equals 14 residues. Germline CDR1 reads SNHLY; CDR2 reads FYNNEI. This CDR3 reads CASSNGQKNTEAFF. DNA for the CDR3: TGTGCCAGCAGTAATGGACAGAAGAACACTGAAGCTTTCTTT.

The J gene is TRBJ2-2, the V gene TRBV2; D is perhaps TRBD1 (5 bases). The CDR3 sequence is 12 residues long. Germline assignment: CDR1 SNHLY and CDR2 FYNNEI. Trimming removed 6 bases at V and 7 bases at J, with 9 bases between. The CDR3 sequence is CASSDQGGELFF. CDR3 sequence (DNA): TGTGCCAGCAGCGATCAGGGCGGGGAGCTGTTTTTT.